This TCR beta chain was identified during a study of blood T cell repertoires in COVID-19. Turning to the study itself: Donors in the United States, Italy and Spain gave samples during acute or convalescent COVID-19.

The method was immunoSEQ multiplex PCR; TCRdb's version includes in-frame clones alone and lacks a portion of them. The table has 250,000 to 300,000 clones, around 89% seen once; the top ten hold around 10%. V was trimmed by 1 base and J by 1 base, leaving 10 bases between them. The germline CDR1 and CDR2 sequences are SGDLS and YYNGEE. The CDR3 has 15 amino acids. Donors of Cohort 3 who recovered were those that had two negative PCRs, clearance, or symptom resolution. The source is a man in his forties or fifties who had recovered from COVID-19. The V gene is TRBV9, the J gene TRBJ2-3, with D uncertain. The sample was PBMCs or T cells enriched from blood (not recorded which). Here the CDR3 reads CASSVYSRGTDTQYF. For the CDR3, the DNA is TGTGCCAGCAGCGTATATAGCCGCGGCACAGATACGCAGTATTTT.